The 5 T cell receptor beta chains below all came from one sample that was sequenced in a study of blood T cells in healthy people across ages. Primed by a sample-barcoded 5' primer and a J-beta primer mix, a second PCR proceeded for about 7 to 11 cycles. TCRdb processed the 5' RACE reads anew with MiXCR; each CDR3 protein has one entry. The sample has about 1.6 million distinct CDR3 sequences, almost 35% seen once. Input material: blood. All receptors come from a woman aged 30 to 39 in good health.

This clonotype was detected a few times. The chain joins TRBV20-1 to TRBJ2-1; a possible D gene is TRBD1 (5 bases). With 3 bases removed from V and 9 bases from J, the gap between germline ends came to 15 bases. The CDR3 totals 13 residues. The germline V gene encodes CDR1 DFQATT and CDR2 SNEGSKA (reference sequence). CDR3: CSARETVRSEQFF. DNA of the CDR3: TGCAGTGCTAGGGAGACAGTTCGTAGTGAGCAGTTCTTC.

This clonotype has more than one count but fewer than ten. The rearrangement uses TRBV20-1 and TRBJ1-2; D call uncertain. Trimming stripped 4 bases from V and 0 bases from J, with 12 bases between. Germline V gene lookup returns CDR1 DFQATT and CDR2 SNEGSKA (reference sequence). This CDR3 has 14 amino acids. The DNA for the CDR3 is TGCAGTGCTACCCCGGACGGCGCTAACTATGGCTACACCTTC. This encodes CSATPDGANYGYTF.

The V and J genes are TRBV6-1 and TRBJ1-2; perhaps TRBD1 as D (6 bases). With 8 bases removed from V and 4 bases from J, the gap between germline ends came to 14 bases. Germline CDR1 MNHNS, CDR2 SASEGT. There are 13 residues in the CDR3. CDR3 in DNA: TGTGCCAGCGGTGTAGGGGGAAGCTATGGCTACACCTTC. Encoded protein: CASGVGGSYGYTF.

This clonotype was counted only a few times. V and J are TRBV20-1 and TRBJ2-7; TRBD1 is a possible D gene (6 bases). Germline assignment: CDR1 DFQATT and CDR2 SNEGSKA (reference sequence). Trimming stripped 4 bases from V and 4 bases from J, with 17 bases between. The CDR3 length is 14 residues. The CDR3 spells CSATGEANNYEQYF. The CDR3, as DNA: TGCAGTGCTACAGGGGAAGCTAACAATTACGAGCAGTACTTC.

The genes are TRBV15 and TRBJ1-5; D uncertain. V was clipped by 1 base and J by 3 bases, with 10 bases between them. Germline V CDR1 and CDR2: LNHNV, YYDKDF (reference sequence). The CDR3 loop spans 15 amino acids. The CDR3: CATSRVYGDNQPQHF. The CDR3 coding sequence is TGTGCCACCAGCAGAGTATATGGAGACAATCAGCCCCAGCATTTT.